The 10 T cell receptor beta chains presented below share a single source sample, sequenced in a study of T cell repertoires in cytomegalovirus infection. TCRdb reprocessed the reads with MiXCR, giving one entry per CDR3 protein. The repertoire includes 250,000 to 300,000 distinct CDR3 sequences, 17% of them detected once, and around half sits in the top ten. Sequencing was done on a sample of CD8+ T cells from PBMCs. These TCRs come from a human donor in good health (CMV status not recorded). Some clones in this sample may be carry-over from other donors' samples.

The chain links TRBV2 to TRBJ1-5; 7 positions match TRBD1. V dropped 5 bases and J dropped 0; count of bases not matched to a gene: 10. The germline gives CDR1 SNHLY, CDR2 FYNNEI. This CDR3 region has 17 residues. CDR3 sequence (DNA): TGTGCCAGCAGTACTTACAGGGGCGGACATAGCAATCAGCCCCAGCATTTT. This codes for CASSTYRGGHSNQPQHF.

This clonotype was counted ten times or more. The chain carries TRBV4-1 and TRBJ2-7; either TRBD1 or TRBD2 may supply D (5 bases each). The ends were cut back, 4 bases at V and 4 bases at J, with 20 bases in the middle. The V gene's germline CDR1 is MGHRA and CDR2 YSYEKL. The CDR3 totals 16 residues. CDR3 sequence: CASSPETSGTLYEQYF. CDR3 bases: TGCGCCAGCAGCCCAGAAACTTCCGGGACCCTTTACGAGCAGTACTTC.

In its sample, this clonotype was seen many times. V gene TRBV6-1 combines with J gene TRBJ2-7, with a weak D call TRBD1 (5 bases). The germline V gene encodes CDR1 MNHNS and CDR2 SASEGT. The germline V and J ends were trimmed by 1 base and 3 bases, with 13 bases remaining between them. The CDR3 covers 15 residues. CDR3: CASSEVDSSGYEQYF. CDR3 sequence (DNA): TGTGCCAGCAGTGAAGTAGACAGTTCTGGCTACGAGCAGTACTTC.

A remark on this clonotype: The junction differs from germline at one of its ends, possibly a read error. The CDR3 sequence is CASSIAGEDERYF. The CDR3 DNA is TGTGCCAGCAGTATAGCGGGGGAAGACGAGCGGTACTTC. This rearrangement joins TRBV28 to TRBJ2-7, with TRBD2 matching over 9 bases. CDR1 MDHEN and CDR2 SYDVKM come from the germline V gene. The CDR3 runs to 13 residues.

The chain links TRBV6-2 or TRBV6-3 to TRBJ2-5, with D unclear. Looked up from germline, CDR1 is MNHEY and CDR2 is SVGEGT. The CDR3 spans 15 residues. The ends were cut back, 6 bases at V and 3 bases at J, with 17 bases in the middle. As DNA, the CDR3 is TGTGCCAGCAGCGGACCCACGATAGAGGAAGAGACCCAGTACTTC. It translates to CASSGPTIEEETQYF.

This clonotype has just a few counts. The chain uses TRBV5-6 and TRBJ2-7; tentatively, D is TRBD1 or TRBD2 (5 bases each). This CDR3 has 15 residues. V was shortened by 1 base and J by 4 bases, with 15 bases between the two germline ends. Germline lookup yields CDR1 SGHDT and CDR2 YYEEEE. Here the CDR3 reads CASSLLSGTEYEQYF. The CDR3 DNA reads TGTGCCAGCAGCTTGCTCAGTGGGACGGAGTACGAGCAGTACTTC.

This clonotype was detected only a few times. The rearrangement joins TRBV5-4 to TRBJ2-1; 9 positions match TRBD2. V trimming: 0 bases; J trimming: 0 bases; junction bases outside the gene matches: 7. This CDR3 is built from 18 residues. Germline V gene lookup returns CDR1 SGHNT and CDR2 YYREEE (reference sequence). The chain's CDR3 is CASSLVAGVLSSYNEQFF. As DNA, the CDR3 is TGTGCCAGCAGCTTGGTAGCGGGGGTCTTAAGCTCCTACAATGAGCAGTTCTTC.

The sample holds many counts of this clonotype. The CDR3: CASSYSGGAGNEQFF. The DNA for the CDR3 is TGTGCCAGCAGTTATTCCGGGGGGGCTGGAAATGAGCAGTTCTTC. The V and J genes are TRBV7-8 and TRBJ2-1; 8 bases are a match to TRBD2. V lost 6 bases to trimming and J lost 7 bases; unmatched junction nucleotides: 11. Germline assignment: CDR1 SGHVS and CDR2 FQNEAQ. This CDR3 is 15 amino acids long.

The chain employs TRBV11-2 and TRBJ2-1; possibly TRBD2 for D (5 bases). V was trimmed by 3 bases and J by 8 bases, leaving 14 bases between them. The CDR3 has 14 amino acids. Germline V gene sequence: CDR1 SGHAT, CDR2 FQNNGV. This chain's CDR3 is CASSFTTEGDEQFF. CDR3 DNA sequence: TGTGCCAGCAGCTTCACTACCGAGGGTGATGAGCAGTTCTTC. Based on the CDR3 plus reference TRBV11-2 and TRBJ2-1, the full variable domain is EAGVAQSPRYKIIEKRQSVAFWCNPISGHATLYWYQQILGQGPKLLIQFQNNGVVDDSQLPKDRFSAERLKGVDSTLKIQPAKLEDSAVYLCASSFTTEGDEQFFGPGTRLTVL.

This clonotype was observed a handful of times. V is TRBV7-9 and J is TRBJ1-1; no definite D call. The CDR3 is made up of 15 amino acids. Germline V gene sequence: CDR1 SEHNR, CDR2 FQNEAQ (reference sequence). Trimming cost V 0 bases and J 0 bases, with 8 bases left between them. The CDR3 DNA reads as TGTGCCAGCAGCTTAGCCGTCGGGTTGAACACTGAAGCTTTCTTT. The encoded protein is CASSLAVGLNTEAFF.